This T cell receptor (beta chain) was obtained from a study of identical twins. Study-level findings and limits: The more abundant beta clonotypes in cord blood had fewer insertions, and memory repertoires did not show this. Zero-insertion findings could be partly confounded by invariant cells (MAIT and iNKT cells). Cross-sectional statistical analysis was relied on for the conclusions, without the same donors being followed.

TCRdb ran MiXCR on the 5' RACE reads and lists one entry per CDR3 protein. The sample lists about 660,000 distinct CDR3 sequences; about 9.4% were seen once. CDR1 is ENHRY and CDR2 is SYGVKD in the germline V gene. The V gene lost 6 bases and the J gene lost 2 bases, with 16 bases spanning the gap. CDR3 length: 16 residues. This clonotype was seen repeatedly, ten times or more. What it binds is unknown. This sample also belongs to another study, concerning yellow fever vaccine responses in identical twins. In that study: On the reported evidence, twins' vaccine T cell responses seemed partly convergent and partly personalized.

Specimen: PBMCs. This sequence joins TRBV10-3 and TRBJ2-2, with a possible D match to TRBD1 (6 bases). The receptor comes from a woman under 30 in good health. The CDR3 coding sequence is TGTGCCATCAGCGGACAGACAGGTTCAAACACCGGGGAGCTGTTTTTT. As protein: CAISGQTGSNTGELFF.